The clone carrying this T cell receptor (beta chain) was found a few times. Its antigen remains unknown. The sample is drawn from a study of T-cell memory formation after mild COVID-19. General observations from the study: Clones shrinking between day 15 and 85 showed a balanced CD4/CD8 split, and those that grew later tilted toward CD4+. Shrinking CD4+ clones resided mostly in CM and EM, and CD8+ ones in EMRA.

From the 5' RACE reads, TCRdb called clonotypes with MiXCR, one entry per CDR3 protein. The table lists roughly 300,000 distinct CDR3 sequences, around 8% of them singletons. The CDR3 sequence is 18 residues long. Germline V gives CDR1 MDHEN, CDR2 SYDVKM. V lost 7 bases to trimming and J lost 4 bases; unmatched junction nucleotides: 13. This clonotype was sampled from a man between 18 and 35 years old who had mild COVID-19 (a few samples of this study predate the infection). Cell type and time point are not known. This chain uses TRBV28 with TRBJ2-1; 13 bases are shared with TRBD2. The sequenced material came from PBMCs or a T cell subset sorted from them (not recorded which). CDR3 in amino acids: CASTYIDAGLAGYNEQFF. Here the CDR3 DNA reads TGTGCCAGCACCTACATAGATGCGGGACTAGCGGGGTACAATGAGCAGTTCTTC.